This T cell receptor beta chain appears in the sequencing data of a study of blood T cell repertoires in COVID-19. Study information: Sites across the United States, Italy and Spain contributed samples from acute and convalescent COVID-19.

The CDR3 runs to 19 residues. Looked up from germline, CDR1 is MNHNS and CDR2 is SASEGT. Only in-frame clones appear in the TCRdb table, and some are missing; sequencing was by immunoSEQ multiplex PCR. The sample consists of a few hundred thousand clones, about 92% of them appearing once. On this clone itself: Mismatch with germline at one junction end may stem from a read error.

The cohort comprised adults aged 18 to 89 years residing in under 30 US areas. Two negative PCRs, clearance, or symptom resolution characterized the recovered Cohort 3 donors. V and J are TRBV6-1 and TRBJ1-5; 11 bases map to TRBD1. The receptor comes from a woman aged 30 to 39 who had recovered from COVID-19. Material for sequencing was PBMCs or T cells enriched from blood (not recorded which). DNA of the CDR3: TGTGCCAGCACTGAAGGACAGGGGGCTTACATTTTTAGCAATCAGCCCCAGCATTTT. Amino acids: CASTEGQGAYIFSNQPQHF.